What follows are 6 T cell receptor beta chains derived from one specimen sequenced in a study of cytomegalovirus exposure and HLA in healthy donors (dated by TCRdb to about 2017). Library method: the immunoSEQ multiplex PCR assay. A mixture of 60 forward primers for TCR Vbeta segments and 13 reverse primers for TCR Jbeta segments was used in the multiplex PCR. In TCRdb, the immuneACCESS table is reduced to in-frame sequences with V and J assigned. These tables do not hold every clone; where another copy was compared, an unresolved V gene accounts for under half, and the others remain unexplained. The sample table records approximately 120,000 clones. Roughly 1% of the sample goes to the ten largest clones. Sequencing was carried out using PBMCs. The receptor set was obtained from a man between 18 and 29 years old in good health and CMV-seronegative.

The V call is TRBV7-2, the J call TRBJ1-1; D unclear. Germline values: CDR1 SGHTA, CDR2 FQGNSA. Trimming left V 6 bases short and J 2 bases short, with 13 bases between. The CDR3 spans 14 residues. CDR3 sequence (DNA): TGTGCCAGCAGACCCGTGGCCCAAAACACTGAAGCTTTCTTT. This sequence encodes CASRPVAQNTEAFF.

As DNA, the CDR3 is TGTGCCAGTATCGAGACTAGCGGGAGGAATGAGCAGTTCTTC. Its translation is CASIETSGRNEQFF. This rearrangement joins TRBV19 to TRBJ2-1, with 13 bases aligning to TRBD2. Germline CDR1 and CDR2: LNHDA and SQIVND (reference sequence). This CDR3 spans 14 amino acids. The trim removed 7 bases at V and 7 bases at J, leaving 4 bases unmatched.

CDR3 sequence: CASSRGGSGTGELFF. In nucleotides, the CDR3 is TGTGCCAGCAGCCGTGGGGGCTCGGGTACCGGGGAGCTGTTTTTT. The chain couples TRBV4-2 to TRBJ2-2, with D tentatively TRBD1 (6 bases). CDR3 length: 15 residues. Germline V CDR1 and CDR2: LGHNA, YNFKEQ. The germline V and J ends were trimmed by 4 bases and 5 bases, with 14 bases remaining between them.

The gene calls are TRBV28 and TRBJ2-1; 8 bases align to TRBD2. Germline CDR1 reads MDHEN; CDR2 reads SYDVKM. V shed 6 bases, J shed 6 bases, and the junction held 7 bases outside the gene matches. CDR3 size: 14 residues. The DNA for the CDR3 is TGTGCCAGCAGGCAGGGACTAGTATTCAATGAGCAGTTCTTC. This encodes CASRQGLVFNEQFF.

V usage is TRBV10-2 and J usage is TRBJ2-7; tentatively, D is TRBD1 (6 bases). Germline CDR1 WSHSY, CDR2 SAAADI. Trimming shortened V by 3 bases and J by 0 bases, and 15 bases separated the two germline ends. The CDR3 loop spans 16 amino acids. The CDR3 region is CASSDPGQLSSYEQYF. CDR3 DNA: TGCGCCAGCAGTGACCCTGGACAGCTGAGCTCCTACGAGCAGTACTTC.

The chain employs TRBV10-3 and TRBJ1-5, with D possibly matching TRBD1 (5 bases). Germline V gene lookup returns CDR1 ENHRY and CDR2 SYGVKD. The CDR3 is 17 residues long. V lost 10 bases and J lost 3, with 25 bases in between. The CDR3 protein is CATRRGGTGQLNQPQHF. The CDR3 DNA follows: TGTGCCACAAGGCGGGGGGGAACGGGGCAGCTCAATCAGCCCCAGCATTTT.